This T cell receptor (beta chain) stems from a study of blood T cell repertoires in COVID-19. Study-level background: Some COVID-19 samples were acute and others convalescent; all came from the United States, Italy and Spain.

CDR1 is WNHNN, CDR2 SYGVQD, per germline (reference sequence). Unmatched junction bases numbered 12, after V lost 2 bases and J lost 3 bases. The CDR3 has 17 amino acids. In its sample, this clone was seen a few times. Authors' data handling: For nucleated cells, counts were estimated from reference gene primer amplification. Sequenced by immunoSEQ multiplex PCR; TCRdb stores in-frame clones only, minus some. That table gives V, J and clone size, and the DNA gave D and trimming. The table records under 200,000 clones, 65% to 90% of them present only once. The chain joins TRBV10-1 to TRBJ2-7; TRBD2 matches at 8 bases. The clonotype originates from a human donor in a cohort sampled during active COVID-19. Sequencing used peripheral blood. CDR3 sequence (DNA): TGCGCCAGCAGTGAGACGACGGTGGCGGGAGGACACTACGAGCAGTACTTC. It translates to CASSETTVAGGHYEQYF.